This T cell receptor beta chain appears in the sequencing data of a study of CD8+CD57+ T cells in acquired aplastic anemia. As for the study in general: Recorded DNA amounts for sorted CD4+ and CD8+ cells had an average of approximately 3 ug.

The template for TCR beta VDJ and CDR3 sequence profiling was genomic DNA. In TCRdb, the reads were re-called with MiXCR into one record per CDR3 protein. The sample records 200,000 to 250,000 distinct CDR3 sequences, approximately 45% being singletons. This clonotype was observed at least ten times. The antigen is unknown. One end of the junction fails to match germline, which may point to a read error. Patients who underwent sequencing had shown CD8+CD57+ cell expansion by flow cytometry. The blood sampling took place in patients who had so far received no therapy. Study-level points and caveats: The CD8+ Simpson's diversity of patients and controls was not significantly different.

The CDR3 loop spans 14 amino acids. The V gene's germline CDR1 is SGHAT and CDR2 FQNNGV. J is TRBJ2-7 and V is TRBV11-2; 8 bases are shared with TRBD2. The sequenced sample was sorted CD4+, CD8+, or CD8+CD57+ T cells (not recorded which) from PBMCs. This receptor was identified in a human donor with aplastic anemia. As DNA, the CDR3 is TGCGCCAGCAGCCTGGGGAGCGGGAGCTACGAGCAGTACTTC. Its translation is CASSLGSGSYEQYF.